These T cell receptor beta chains were read from a single sample in a study of control samples from healthy donors and cancer patients. Repertoires were generated with immunoSEQ multiplex PCR, while TCRdb's copy carries only in-frame clones and drops some. The sample lists more than 140,000 clones; about 90% were seen once. Sequenced material: blood. Receptor source: a man in his late teens or twenties in good health. The CDR3 runs from the conserved cysteine through the conserved F or W. Fields, in order: clone size, J gene, D gene, V gene, CDR3 DNA, CDR3 protein. The D gene is left open where the match is weak. Expanded clones get a size class; other rows say once, few or many, or leave the size out.

clone_size: NA; j_call: TRBJ2-2; d_call: NA; v_call: TRBV24-1; cdr3_nt: TGTGCCACCAGTGATTTAGAAGGGGGCACCGGGGAGCTGTTTTTT; cdr3_aa: CATSDLEGGTGELFF
clone_size: NA; j_call: TRBJ2-1; d_call: NA; v_call: TRBV11-1; cdr3_nt: TGTGCCAGCAGCTTTTATGGGGGGTTTGGCAATGAGCAGTTCTTC; cdr3_aa: CASSFYGGFGNEQFF
clone_size: NA; j_call: TRBJ1-4; d_call: TRBD1; v_call: TRBV29-1; cdr3_nt: TGCAGCGTCACAGGGGGCCTTAATGAAAAACTGTTTTTT; cdr3_aa: CSVTGGLNEKLFF
clone_size: NA; j_call: TRBJ1-5; d_call: NA; v_call: TRBV19; cdr3_nt: TGTGCCAGTAGTATAGGGTGGGGTATCAATCAGCCCCAGCATTTT; cdr3_aa: CASSIGWGINQPQHF
clone_size: NA; j_call: TRBJ1-2; d_call: NA; v_call: TRBV5-1; cdr3_nt: TGCGCCAGCAGCTCTGCCGCGGCACCGGGAAACGGCTACACCTTC; cdr3_aa: CASSSAAAPGNGYTF
clone_size: NA; j_call: TRBJ1-4; d_call: NA; v_call: TRBV4-2; cdr3_nt: TGTGCCAGCAGCCAAGATGGGGGCCAGGGTGGGTATGAAAAACTGTTTTTT; cdr3_aa: CASSQDGGQGGYEKLFF
clone_size: NA; j_call: TRBJ2-2; d_call: NA; v_call: TRBV27; cdr3_nt: TGTGCCAGCAGTATACAGGGATCCGGGGAGCTGTTTTTT; cdr3_aa: CASSIQGSGELFF
clone_size: NA; j_call: TRBJ1-6; d_call: NA; v_call: TRBV11-2; cdr3_nt: TGTGCCAGCAGCGGCACTAATTCACCCCTCCACTTT; cdr3_aa: CASSGTNSPLHF
clone_size: NA; j_call: TRBJ2-5; d_call: NA; v_call: TRBV14; cdr3_nt: TGTGCCAGCAGCCAAGTGCCGGTGGAGACCCAGTACTTC; cdr3_aa: CASSQVPVETQYF
clone_size: NA; j_call: TRBJ1-3; d_call: NA; v_call: TRBV7-2; cdr3_nt: TGTGCCAGCAGCCAAGGGAGCTCTGGAAACACCATATATTTT; cdr3_aa: CASSQGSSGNTIYF
clone_size: NA; j_call: TRBJ2-5; d_call: NA; v_call: TRBV19; cdr3_nt: TGTGCCAGTAGTACGGGCCCGACAGCTCAAGAGACCCAGTACTTC; cdr3_aa: CASSTGPTAQETQYF
clone_size: NA; j_call: TRBJ2-4; d_call: TRBD2; v_call: TRBV5-1; cdr3_nt: TGCGCCCGCAGCCCTGGTGGGGGGGGCAAAAACATTCAGTACTTC; cdr3_aa: CARSPGGGGKNIQYF
clone_size: NA; j_call: TRBJ2-3; d_call: NA; v_call: TRBV3-1/TRBV3-2; cdr3_nt: TGTGCCAGCAGCCATGGGGGGGCGGGCACAGATACGCAGTATTTT; cdr3_aa: CASSHGGAGTDTQYF
clone_size: NA; j_call: TRBJ1-1; d_call: NA; v_call: TRBV29-1; cdr3_nt: TGCAGCGTTGGAGGTTCGGGGACTGAAGCTTTCTTT; cdr3_aa: CSVGGSGTEAFF
clone_size: NA; j_call: TRBJ2-2; d_call: NA; v_call: TRBV30; cdr3_nt: TGTGCCTGGAGCTACAGGGCCGGGGAGCTGTTTTTT; cdr3_aa: CAWSYRAGELFF
clone_size: NA; j_call: TRBJ1-2; d_call: TRBD1; v_call: TRBV29-1; cdr3_nt: TGCAGCGTACTTGGACAGGGAGGAAATGGCTACACCTTC; cdr3_aa: CSVLGQGGNGYTF
clone_size: once; j_call: TRBJ1-1; d_call: NA; v_call: TRBV13; cdr3_nt: TGTGCCAGCAGCTTACAGGGGCCGAACACTGAAGCTTTCTTT; cdr3_aa: CASSLQGPNTEAFF
clone_size: once; j_call: TRBJ1-6; d_call: NA; v_call: TRBV11-2; cdr3_nt: TGTGCCAGCAGCGCCCGGCCCGTTTCCAGCGGCCATTCACCCCTCCACTTT; cdr3_aa: CASSARPVSSGHSPLHF
clone_size: NA; j_call: TRBJ2-3; d_call: NA; v_call: TRBV25-1; cdr3_nt: TGTGCCAGCAGTGAAAAGGGGAAAGGGCGCACAGATACGCAGTATTTT; cdr3_aa: CASSEKGKGRTDTQYF
clone_size: NA; j_call: TRBJ1-1; d_call: NA; v_call: TRBV18; cdr3_nt: TGTGCCAGCTCACCACTGGGTACCGTAAACACTGAAGCTTTCTTT; cdr3_aa: CASSPLGTVNTEAFF
clone_size: once; j_call: TRBJ1-5; d_call: TRBD1; v_call: TRBV7-2; cdr3_nt: TGTGCCAGCAGCTGGACAGGGGGAGGCAATCAGCCCCAGCATTTT; cdr3_aa: CASSWTGGGNQPQHF
clone_size: NA; j_call: TRBJ2-7; d_call: NA; v_call: TRBV10-3; cdr3_nt: TGTGCCATCAGTGAGTCGTATGGGCGGGCCCACGAGCAGTACTTC; cdr3_aa: CAISESYGRAHEQYF
clone_size: NA; j_call: TRBJ2-1; d_call: TRBD2; v_call: TRBV4-1; cdr3_nt: TGCGCCAGCAGCCAGCCGGGGAGGGGAGGTTACAATGAGCAGTTCTTC; cdr3_aa: CASSQPGRGGYNEQFF
clone_size: NA; j_call: TRBJ2-1; d_call: TRBD2; v_call: TRBV4-2; cdr3_nt: TGTGCCAGCAGCCAAGTTCCCAGCGGGGGAGTTAATGAGCAGTTCTTC; cdr3_aa: CASSQVPSGGVNEQFF